These 25 T cell receptor beta chains originate from one sample sequenced in a study of blood T cell repertoires in COVID-19. TCRdb's table, derived via immunoSEQ multiplex PCR, lists solely in-frame clones and lacks some. This table holds roughly 250,000 clones, roughly 88% found once. Sequenced input: peripheral blood. Every receptor here comes from a woman aged 25 to 39 with acute or convalescent COVID-19.

The chain carries TRBV5-5 and TRBJ1-1; unclear D gene. V was shortened by 0 bases and J by 2 bases, with 5 bases between the two germline ends. The CDR3 is 13 residues long. The germline CDR1 and CDR2 sequences are SGHKS and YYEKEE (reference sequence). Here the CDR3 DNA reads TGTGCCAGCAGCTTGGGAGCTAACACTGAAGCTTTCTTT. Translation: CASSLGANTEAFF.

The chain has TRBV15 and TRBJ1-4; tentatively, D is TRBD1 (6 bases). Trimming left V 4 bases short and J 8 bases short, with 17 bases between. CDR3 length: 15 amino acids. Per the germline V gene, CDR1 is LNHNV and CDR2 is YYDKDF (reference sequence). Written as DNA, the CDR3 is TGTGCCACCAGCAATCTACAGGGTTTGTGGGAAAAACTGTTTTTT. Protein: CATSNLQGLWEKLFF.

The chain links TRBV4-3 to TRBJ1-5, with TRBD1 matching 7 bases. The CDR3 has 15 residues. Per germline, CDR1 LGHNA and CDR2 YSLEER. The V and J ends lost 0 bases and 7 bases, in that order; junction bases with no gene match: 6. The CDR3 DNA is TGCGCCAGCAGCCAAGATCAGGCAGGGGGACAGCCCCAGCATTTT. This translates into CASSQDQAGGQPQHF.

The chain employs TRBV24-1 and TRBJ1-5, with no clear D. The CDR3 totals 16 residues. Germline lookup yields CDR1 KGHDR and CDR2 SFDVKD. The ends were cut back, 4 bases at V and 7 bases at J, with 19 bases in the middle. Written as DNA, the CDR3 is TGTGCCACCAGTGACAGTGGGAGGAGCGATCGACAGCCCCAGCATTTT. Protein: CATSDSGRSDRQPQHF.

The CDR3 DNA follows: TGTGCCAGCAGCTTTCCGGGAGTGATGGGCGAGCAGTACTTC. Encoded protein: CASSFPGVMGEQYF. The rearrangement joins TRBV11-2 to TRBJ2-7, with D tentatively TRBD2 (6 bases). The CDR3 runs to 14 residues. Germline values: CDR1 SGHAT, CDR2 FQNNGV. The germline V and J ends were trimmed by 3 bases and 6 bases, with 15 bases remaining between them.

This chain connects TRBV5-6 to TRBJ2-7, with D possibly matching TRBD1 (5 bases). Per germline, CDR1 SGHDT and CDR2 YYEEEE. This CDR3 is 14 amino acids long. V was clipped by 4 bases and J by 6 bases, with 17 bases between them. The CDR3 coding sequence is TGTGCCAGCAGCCCAGGGCAGTTGGTTCGCGAGCAGTACTTC. It encodes CASSPGQLVREQYF.

The rearrangement joins TRBV6-5 to TRBJ2-3, with TRBD1 matching 7 bases. V lost 4 bases, J lost 3 bases, and 7 bases stayed unmatched. The CDR3 loop spans 15 amino acids. Germline loops: CDR1 MNHEY, CDR2 SVGAGI. CDR3 sequence reads: CASSSTGLMTDTQYF. CDR3 nucleotides: TGTGCCAGCAGTTCGACAGGGCTGATGACAGATACGCAGTATTTT.

The rearrangement uses TRBV21-1 and TRBJ1-1; TRBD1, the D gene given by the table, was not confirmed from the DNA. TRBV21-1 is labeled a pseudogene. This CDR3 spans 15 amino acids. CDR3 nucleotide sequence: TGTGCCAGCAGCAAAGAAGGGGAACGGAACACTGAAGCTTTCTTT. Translated: CASSKEGERNTEAFF.

This chain links TRBV5-8 with TRBJ2-3, with a weak D call TRBD1 (6 bases). Per germline, CDR1 SGHTS and CDR2 YDEGEE. The CDR3 has 13 residues. V dropped 7 bases and J dropped 4 bases, with 13 bases sitting between them. The CDR3 DNA sequence: TGTGCCAGCGGCCTCAGGGGCCCAGATACGCAGTATTTT. Its translation is CASGLRGPDTQYF.

The rearrangement uses TRBV6-5 and TRBJ1-6; D unclear. This CDR3 spans 14 amino acids. Trimming took off 0 bases at V and 9 bases at J, with 9 bases between the two ends. Germline V gives CDR1 MNHEY, CDR2 SVGAGI. CDR3 in amino acids: CASSYSEAGSPLHF. The CDR3 DNA follows: TGTGCCAGCAGTTACTCGGAGGCTGGTTCACCCCTCCACTTT.

The chain uses TRBV6-6 and TRBJ2-5; no firm D call. This CDR3 spans 13 amino acids. Looked up from germline, CDR1 is MNHNY and CDR2 is SVGAGI (reference sequence). V lost 6 bases and J 7 bases, leaving 15 bases between the germline ends. CDR3 nucleotide sequence: TGTGCCAGCAGGGATTTGGGCCAGATGACCCAGTACTTC. It specifies CASRDLGQMTQYF.

The CDR3 DNA is TGTGCCAGCAGCCAACTACTAGCTTGGAATGAGCAGTTCTTC. This encodes CASSQLLAWNEQFF. V and J are TRBV14 and TRBJ2-1, with TRBD2 as a possible D gene (6 bases). The germline CDR1 and CDR2 sequences are SGHDN and FVKESK. V was trimmed by 2 bases and J by 7 bases, leaving 12 bases between them. The length of the CDR3 is 14 residues.

This sequence joins TRBV9 and TRBJ1-1, with a weak D call TRBD1 (5 bases). The CDR3 has 15 amino acids. Trimming pared 0 bases from V and 4 bases from J, leaving 13 bases between. Germline CDR1 and CDR2: SGDLS and YYNGEE. This CDR3 is CASSVVPRQGTEAFF. The CDR3, as DNA: TGTGCCAGCAGCGTAGTTCCGAGGCAGGGCACTGAAGCTTTCTTT.

The rearrangement uses TRBV5-1 and TRBJ1-3, with 7 bases identical to TRBD1. The CDR3 loop spans 15 amino acids. The V segment lost 3 bases and the J segment 0 bases; nucleotides outside the gene matches: 3. Germline CDR1 SGHRS, CDR2 YFSETQ. The chain's CDR3 is CASSSGQYSGNTIYF. CDR3 sequence (DNA): TGCGCCAGCAGCTCGGGACAGTACTCTGGAAACACCATATATTTT.

The chain joins TRBV5-1 to TRBJ2-7, with 8 bases matching TRBD2. Germline CDR1 and CDR2: SGHRS and YFSETQ. The ends lost 4 bases at V and 0 bases at J; junction bases unmatched: 6. The CDR3 is made up of 15 amino acids. The CDR3 sequence: CASSKGLVSSYEQYF. DNA for the CDR3: TGCGCCAGCAGCAAGGGACTAGTGAGCTCCTACGAGCAGTACTTC.

The chain employs TRBV9 and TRBJ1-2, with D possibly TRBD1 on 5 matching bases. V gave up 0 bases and J gave up 8 bases, with 29 bases separating them. Germline CDR1 and CDR2: SGDLS and YYNGEE. This CDR3 spans 19 amino acids. The DNA of the CDR3 is TGTGCCAGCAGCGTAGGTCCAACACCCGGGACGGGGGAGTATGGCGGCTACACCTTC. Its translation: CASSVGPTPGTGEYGGYTF.

The V gene is TRBV5-4, the J gene TRBJ2-1; possible D gene TRBD2, 6 bases. Deletions cut 0 bases from V and 9 bases from J, with 10 bases between. Germline V CDR1 and CDR2: SGHNT, YYREEE (reference sequence). CDR3 size: 13 residues. The CDR3 DNA reads TGTGCCAGCAGCTTGGCGGGAGCACTTGAGCAGTTCTTC. This gives the protein CASSLAGALEQFF. Complete variable domain (other parts from reference TRBV5-4 and TRBJ2-1): ETGVTQSPTHLIKTRGQQVTLRCSSQSGHNTVSWYQQALGQGPQFIFQYYREEENGRGNFPPRFSGLQFPNYSSELNVNALELDDSALYLCASSLAGALEQFFGPGTRLTVL.

V usage is TRBV7-8 and J usage is TRBJ2-1; TRBD2 might be the D (5 bases). Germline values: CDR1 SGHVS, CDR2 FQNEAQ. The CDR3 is made up of 16 amino acids. V gave up 0 bases and J gave up 6 bases, with 15 bases separating them. The CDR3 bases are TGTGCCAGCAGCTTAGCAAGCGGCCTGGGCCTCAATGAGCAGTTCTTC. Amino acids: CASSLASGLGLNEQFF.

This clone was counted once. The V gene is TRBV27, the J gene TRBJ1-4; 7 positions match TRBD1. After removal of 7 bases from V and 7 bases from J, the junction contained 6 bases not matched to a gene. This CDR3 spans 13 amino acids. Germline assignment: CDR1 MNHEY and CDR2 SMNVEV (reference sequence). Here the CDR3 reads CASKRQGSEKLFF. The CDR3 DNA is TGTGCCAGCAAACGACAGGGTTCTGAAAAACTGTTTTTT.

The chain links TRBV2 to TRBJ2-1; D is unclear. This CDR3 region has 20 residues. Germline V gene data show CDR1 as SNHLY and CDR2 as FYNNEI. The V gene lost 2 bases and the J gene lost 0 bases, with 23 bases spanning the gap. The CDR3 loop is CASSEPVAFGRIGSYNEQFF. The CDR3 region has the DNA TGTGCCAGCAGTGAACCGGTAGCATTCGGCCGCATAGGCTCCTACAATGAGCAGTTCTTC.

V gene TRBV25-1 combines with J gene TRBJ2-7; maybe TRBD2 (5 bases). This CDR3 is 12 amino acids long. Trimming removed 8 bases at V and 5 bases at J, with 13 bases between. Germline CDR1 is MGHDK and CDR2 is SYGVNS. Here the CDR3 reads CASSLRVNEQYF. The CDR3 DNA sequence: TGTGCCAGCTCTTTGAGGGTCAACGAGCAGTACTTC.

The chain employs TRBV7-2 and TRBJ2-1, with TRBD2 identical over 7 bases. CDR1 is SGHTA and CDR2 is FQGNSA in the germline V gene. The CDR3 spans 16 residues. The V segment lost 5 bases and the J segment 6 bases; nucleotides outside the gene matches: 13. The CDR3 nucleotides read TGTGCCAGCAGCCCGGGACTTTTTTCGGGGGGCAATGAGCAGTTCTTC. Residues: CASSPGLFSGGNEQFF.

This chain uses TRBV7-2 with TRBJ2-5; TRBD2 aligns across 9 bases. Looked up from germline, CDR1 is SGHTA and CDR2 is FQGNSA. V shed 5 bases, J shed 4 bases, and the junction held 14 bases outside the gene matches. The CDR3 is made up of 17 amino acids. CDR3 residues: CASSEYPTSGGGETQYF. CDR3 nucleotide sequence: TGTGCCAGCAGCGAATACCCGACTAGCGGAGGCGGAGAGACCCAGTACTTC.

The gene calls are TRBV7-2 and TRBJ2-1; 8 nucleotides match TRBD2. The germline V gene has CDR1 SGHTA and CDR2 FQGNSA. This CDR3 is built from 17 residues. V lost 4 bases, J lost 0 bases, and 8 bases stayed unmatched. CDR3 sequence: CASSSWTSLSSYNEQFF. CDR3 bases: TGTGCCAGCAGCTCGTGGACTAGCTTGAGCTCCTACAATGAGCAGTTCTTC.

The rearrangement joins TRBV29-1 to TRBJ2-1; the D gene is possibly TRBD1 (5 bases). This CDR3 is built from 13 residues. CDR1 is SQVTM, CDR2 ANQGSEA, per germline. V lost 0 bases and J lost 5, with 8 bases in between. CDR3 region: CSVEEQVHNEQFF. CDR3 nucleotides: TGCAGCGTTGAAGAACAGGTCCACAATGAGCAGTTCTTC.